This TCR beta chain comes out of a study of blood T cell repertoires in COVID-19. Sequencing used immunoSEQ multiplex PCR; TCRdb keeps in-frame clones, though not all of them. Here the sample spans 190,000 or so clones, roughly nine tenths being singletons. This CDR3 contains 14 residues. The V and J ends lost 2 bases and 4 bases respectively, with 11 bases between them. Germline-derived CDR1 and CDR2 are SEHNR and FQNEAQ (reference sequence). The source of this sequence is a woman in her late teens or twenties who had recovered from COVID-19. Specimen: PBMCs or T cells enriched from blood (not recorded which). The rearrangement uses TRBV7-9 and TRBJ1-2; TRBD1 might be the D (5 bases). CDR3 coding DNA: TGTGCCAGCAGCTTAATTGGGGCAGCCTATGGCTACACCTTC. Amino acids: CASSLIGAAYGYTF.